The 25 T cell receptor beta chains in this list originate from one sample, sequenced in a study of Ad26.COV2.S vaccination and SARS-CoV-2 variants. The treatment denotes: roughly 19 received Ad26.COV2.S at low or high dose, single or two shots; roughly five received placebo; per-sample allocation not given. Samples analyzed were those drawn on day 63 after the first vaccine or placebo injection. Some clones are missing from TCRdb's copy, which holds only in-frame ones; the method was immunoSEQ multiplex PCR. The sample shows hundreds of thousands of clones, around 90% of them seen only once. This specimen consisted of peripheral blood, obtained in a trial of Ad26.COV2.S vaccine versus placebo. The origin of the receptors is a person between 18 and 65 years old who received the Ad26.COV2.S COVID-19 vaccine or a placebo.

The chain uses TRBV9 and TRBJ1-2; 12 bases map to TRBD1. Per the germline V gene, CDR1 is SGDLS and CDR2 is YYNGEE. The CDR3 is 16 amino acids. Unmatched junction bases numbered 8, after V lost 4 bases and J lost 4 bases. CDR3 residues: CASSPGTGGWGYGYTF. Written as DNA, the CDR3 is TGTGCCAGCAGCCCAGGGACAGGGGGCTGGGGCTATGGCTACACCTTC.

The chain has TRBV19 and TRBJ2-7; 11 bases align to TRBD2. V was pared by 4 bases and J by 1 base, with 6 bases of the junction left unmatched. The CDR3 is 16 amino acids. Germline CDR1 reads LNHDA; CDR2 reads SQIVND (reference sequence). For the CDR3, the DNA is TGTGCCAGTAGTAAAGTCGGGACTAGCGGATCCTACGAGCAGTACTTC. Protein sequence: CASSKVGTSGSYEQYF. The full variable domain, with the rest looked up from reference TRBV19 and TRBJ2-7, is DGGITQSPKYLFRKEGQNVTLSCEQNLNHDAMYWYRQDPGQGLRLIYYSQIVNDFQKGDIAEGYSVSREKKESFPLTVTSAQKNPTAFYLCASSKVGTSGSYEQYFGPGTRLTVT.

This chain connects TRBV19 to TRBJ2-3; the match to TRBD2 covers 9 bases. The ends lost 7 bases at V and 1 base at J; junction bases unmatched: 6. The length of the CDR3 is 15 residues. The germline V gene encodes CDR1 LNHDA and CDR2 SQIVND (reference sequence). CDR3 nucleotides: TGTGCCAGTAAGGGCGGGGGGGCCGGCACAGATACGCAGTATTTT. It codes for CASKGGGAGTDTQYF.

The CDR3 DNA reads TGTGCCAGCAGCCCAGACAGGGGGTCGCGAGGGGCCAACGTCCTGACTTTC. Translating gives CASSPDRGSRGANVLTF. The V gene is TRBV11-3, the J gene TRBJ2-6; 9 bases align to TRBD1. The V gene's germline CDR1 is SGHNT and CDR2 YENEEA. The CDR3 runs to 17 residues. The junction had 9 bases not matched to a gene; V was cut back by 5 bases and J by 4 bases. Full variable domain (outside the CDR3, taken from reference TRBV11-3 and TRBJ2-6): EAGVVQSPRYKIIEKKQPVAFWCNPISGHNTLYWYLQNLGQGPELLIRYENEEAVDDSQLPKDRFSAERLKGVDSTLKIQPAELGDSAVYLCASSPDRGSRGANVLTFGAGSRLTVL.

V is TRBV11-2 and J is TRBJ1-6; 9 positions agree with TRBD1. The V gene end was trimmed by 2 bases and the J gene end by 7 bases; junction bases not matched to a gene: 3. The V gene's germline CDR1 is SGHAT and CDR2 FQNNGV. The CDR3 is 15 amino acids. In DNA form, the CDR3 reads TGTGCCAGCAGCTTAACCGGGACAGGGAATTCACCCCTCCACTTT. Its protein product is CASSLTGTGNSPLHF.

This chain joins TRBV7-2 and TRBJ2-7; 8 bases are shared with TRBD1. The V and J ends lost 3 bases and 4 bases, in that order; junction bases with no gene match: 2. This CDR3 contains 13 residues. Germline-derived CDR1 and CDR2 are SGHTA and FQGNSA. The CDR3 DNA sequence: TGTGCCAGCAGCTTTACAGGGGGGTACGAGCAGTACTTC. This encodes CASSFTGGYEQYF.

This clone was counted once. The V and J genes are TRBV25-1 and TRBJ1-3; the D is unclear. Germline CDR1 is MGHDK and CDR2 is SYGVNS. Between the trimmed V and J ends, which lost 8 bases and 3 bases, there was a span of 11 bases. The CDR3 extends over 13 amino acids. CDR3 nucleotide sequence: TGTGCCAGCTCAAACCCCGGTGGAAACACCATATATTTT. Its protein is CASSNPGGNTIYF.

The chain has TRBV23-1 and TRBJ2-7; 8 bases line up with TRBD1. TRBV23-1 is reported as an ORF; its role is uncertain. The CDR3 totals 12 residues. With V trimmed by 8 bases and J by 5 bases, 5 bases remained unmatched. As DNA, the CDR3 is TGCGCCAGCGGGACAGGTTTCCACGAGCAGTACTTC. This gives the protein CASGTGFHEQYF.

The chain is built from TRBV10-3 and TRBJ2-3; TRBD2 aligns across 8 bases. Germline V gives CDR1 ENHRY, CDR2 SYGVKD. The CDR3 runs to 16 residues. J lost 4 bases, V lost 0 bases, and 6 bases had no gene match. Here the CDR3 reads CAISESGLGGPDTQYF. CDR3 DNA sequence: TGTGCCATCAGTGAGTCGGGACTAGGGGGGCCAGATACGCAGTATTTT.

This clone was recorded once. DNA for the CDR3: TGCAGCGCCCGCGGCTCTGGAAACACCATATATTTT. This encodes CSARGSGNTIYF. This chain uses TRBV29-1 with TRBJ1-3; D is ambiguous. Germline V gene data show CDR1 as SQVTM and CDR2 as ANQGSEA. The ends were cut back, 7 bases at V and 0 bases at J, with 7 bases in the middle. The CDR3 sequence is 12 residues long.

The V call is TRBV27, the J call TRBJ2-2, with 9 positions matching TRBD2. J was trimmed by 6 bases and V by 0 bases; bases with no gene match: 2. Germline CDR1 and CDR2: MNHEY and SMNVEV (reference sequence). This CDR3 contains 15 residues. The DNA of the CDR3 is TGTGCCAGCAGTTTATCGGCGGGGGGGTCCGGGGAGCTGTTTTTT. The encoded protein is CASSLSAGGSGELFF.

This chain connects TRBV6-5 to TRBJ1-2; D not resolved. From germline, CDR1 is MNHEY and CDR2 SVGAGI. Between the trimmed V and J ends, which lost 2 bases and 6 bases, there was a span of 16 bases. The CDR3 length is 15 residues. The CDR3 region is CASSYGPGQQNGYTF. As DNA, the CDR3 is TGTGCCAGCAGTTACGGGCCTGGGCAGCAAAATGGCTACACCTTC.

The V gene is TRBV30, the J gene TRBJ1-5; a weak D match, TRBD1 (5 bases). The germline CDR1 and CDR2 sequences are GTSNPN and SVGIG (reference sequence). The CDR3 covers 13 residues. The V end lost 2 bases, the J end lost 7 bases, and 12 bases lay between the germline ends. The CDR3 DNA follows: TGTGCCTGGAGTACGGGGCATGGGCAGCCCCAGCATTTT. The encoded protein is CAWSTGHGQPQHF.

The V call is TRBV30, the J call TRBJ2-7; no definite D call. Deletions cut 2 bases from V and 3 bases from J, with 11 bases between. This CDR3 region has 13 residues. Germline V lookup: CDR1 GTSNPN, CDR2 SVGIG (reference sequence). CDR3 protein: CAWSLDGGYEQYF. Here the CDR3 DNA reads TGTGCCTGGAGTTTGGACGGCGGCTACGAGCAGTACTTC.

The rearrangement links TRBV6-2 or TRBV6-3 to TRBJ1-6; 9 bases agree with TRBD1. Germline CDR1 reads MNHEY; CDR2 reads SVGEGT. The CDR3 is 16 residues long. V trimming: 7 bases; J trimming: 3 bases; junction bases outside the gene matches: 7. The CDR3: CASTPGQGIYNSPLHF. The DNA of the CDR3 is TGTGCCAGCACCCCGGGACAGGGAATCTATAATTCACCCCTCCACTTT.

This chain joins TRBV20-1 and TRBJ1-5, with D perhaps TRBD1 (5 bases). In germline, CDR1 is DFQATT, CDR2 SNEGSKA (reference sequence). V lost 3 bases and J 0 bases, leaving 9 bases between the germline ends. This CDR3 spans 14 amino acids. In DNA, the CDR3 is TGCAGTGCTAGTCGGGGGTATAGCAATCAGCCCCAGCATTTT. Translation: CSASRGYSNQPQHF.

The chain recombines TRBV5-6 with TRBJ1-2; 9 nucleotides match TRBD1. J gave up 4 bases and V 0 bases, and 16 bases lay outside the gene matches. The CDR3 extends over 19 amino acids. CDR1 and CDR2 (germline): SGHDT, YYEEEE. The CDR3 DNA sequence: TGTGCCAGCAGCTTGGAGACAGACAGGGGGATATTACAGGTCTATGGCTACACCTTC. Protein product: CASSLETDRGILQVYGYTF.

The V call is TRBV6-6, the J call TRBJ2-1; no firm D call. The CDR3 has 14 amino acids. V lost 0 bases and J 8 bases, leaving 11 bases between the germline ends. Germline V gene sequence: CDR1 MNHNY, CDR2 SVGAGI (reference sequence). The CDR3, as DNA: TGTGCCAGCAGTTACTCGAAAGGCTCCCATGAGCAGTTCTTC. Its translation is CASSYSKGSHEQFF.

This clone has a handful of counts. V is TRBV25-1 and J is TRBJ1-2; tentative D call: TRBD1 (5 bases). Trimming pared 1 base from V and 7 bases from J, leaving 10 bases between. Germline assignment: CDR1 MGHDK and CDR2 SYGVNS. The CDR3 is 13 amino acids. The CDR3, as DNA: TGTGCCAGCAGTGAATGGGGGGGAGCTGGCTACACCTTC. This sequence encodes CASSEWGGAGYTF.

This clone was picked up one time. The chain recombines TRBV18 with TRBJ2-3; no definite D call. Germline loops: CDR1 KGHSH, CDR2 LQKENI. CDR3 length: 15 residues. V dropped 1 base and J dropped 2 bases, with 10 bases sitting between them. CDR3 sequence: CASSPLDRLTDTQYF. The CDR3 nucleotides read TGTGCCAGCTCACCACTGGATCGACTCACAGATACGCAGTATTTT. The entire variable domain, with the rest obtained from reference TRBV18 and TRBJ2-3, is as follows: NAGVMQNPRHLVRRRGQEARLRCSPMKGHSHVYWYRQLPEEGLKFMVYLQKENIIDESGMPKERFSAEFPKEGPSILRIQQVVRGDSAAYFCASSPLDRLTDTQYFGPGTRLTVL.

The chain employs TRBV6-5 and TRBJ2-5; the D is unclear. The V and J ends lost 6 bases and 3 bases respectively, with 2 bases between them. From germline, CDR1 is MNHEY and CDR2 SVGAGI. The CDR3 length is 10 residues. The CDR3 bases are TGTGCCAGCAGCGAAGAGACCCAGTACTTC. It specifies CASSEETQYF.

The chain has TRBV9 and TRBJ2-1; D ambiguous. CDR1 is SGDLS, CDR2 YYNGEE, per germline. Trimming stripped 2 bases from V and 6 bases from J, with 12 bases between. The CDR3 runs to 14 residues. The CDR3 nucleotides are TGTGCCAGCAGCGTGTCCCGGTTAGGCAATGAGCAGTTCTTC. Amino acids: CASSVSRLGNEQFF.

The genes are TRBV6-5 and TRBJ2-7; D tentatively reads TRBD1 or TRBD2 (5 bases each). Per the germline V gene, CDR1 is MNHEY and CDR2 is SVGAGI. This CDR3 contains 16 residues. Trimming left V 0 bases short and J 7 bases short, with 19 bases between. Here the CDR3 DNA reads TGTGCCAGCAGTTACTCGACCGGGGCAGGGCTGGGAGAGCAGTACTTC. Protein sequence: CASSYSTGAGLGEQYF.

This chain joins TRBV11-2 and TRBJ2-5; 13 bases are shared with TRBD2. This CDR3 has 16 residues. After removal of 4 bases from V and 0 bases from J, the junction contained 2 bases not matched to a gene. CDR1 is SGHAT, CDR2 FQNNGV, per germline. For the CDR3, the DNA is TGTGCCAGCAGCTCGGGACTAGCGGGGCACCAAGAGACCCAGTACTTC. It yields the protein CASSSGLAGHQETQYF.

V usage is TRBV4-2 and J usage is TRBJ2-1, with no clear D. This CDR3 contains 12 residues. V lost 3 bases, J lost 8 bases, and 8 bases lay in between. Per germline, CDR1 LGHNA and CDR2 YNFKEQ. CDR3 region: CASSQSSHEQFF. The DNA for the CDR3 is TGTGCCAGCAGCCAGTCAAGCCATGAGCAGTTCTTC.